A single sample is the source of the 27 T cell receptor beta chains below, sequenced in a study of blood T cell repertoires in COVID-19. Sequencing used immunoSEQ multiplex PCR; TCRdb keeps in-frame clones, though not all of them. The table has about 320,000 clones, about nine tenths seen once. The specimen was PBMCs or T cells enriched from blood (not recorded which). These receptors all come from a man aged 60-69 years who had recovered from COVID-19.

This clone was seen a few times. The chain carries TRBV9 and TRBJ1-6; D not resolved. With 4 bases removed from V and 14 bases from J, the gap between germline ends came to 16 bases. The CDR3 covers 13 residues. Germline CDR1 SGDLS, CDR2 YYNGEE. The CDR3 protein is CASSPAGRSALHF. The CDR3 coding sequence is TGTGCCAGCAGCCCCGCTGGGCGATCGGCCCTCCACTTT.

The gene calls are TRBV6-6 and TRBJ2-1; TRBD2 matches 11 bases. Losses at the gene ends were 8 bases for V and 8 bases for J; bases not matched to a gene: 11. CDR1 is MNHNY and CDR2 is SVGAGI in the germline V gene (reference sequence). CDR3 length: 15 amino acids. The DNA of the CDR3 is TGTGCCAGCTACCTACTAGCGGGAGCTGGGGATGAGCAGTTCTTC. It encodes CASYLLAGAGDEQFF.

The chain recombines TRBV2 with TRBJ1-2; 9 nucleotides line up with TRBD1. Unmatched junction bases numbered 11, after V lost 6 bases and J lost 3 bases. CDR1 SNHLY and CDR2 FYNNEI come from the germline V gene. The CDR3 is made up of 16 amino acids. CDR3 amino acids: CASRGTRDRVDYGYTF. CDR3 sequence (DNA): TGTGCCAGCAGAGGAACCCGGGACAGGGTCGACTATGGCTACACCTTC.

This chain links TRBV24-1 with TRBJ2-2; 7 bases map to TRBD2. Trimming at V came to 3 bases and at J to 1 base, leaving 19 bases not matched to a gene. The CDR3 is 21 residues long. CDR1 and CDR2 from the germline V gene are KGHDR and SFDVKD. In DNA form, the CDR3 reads TGTGCCACCAGTGATCCTTCAAACACTTTAGCGGGTTGGTGGAACACCGGGGAGCTGTTTTTT. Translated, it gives CATSDPSNTLAGWWNTGELFF.

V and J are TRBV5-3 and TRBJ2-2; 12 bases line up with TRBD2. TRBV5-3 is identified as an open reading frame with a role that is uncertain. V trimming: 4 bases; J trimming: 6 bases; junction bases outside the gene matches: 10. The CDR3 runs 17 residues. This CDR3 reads CARSRETSGGCPGELFF. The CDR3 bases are TGTGCCAGAAGCAGGGAAACTAGCGGGGGGTGCCCCGGGGAGCTGTTTTTT.

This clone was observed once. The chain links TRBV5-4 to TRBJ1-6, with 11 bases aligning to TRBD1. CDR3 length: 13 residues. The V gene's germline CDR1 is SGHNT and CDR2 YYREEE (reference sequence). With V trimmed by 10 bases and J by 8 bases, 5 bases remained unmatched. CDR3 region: CASKGQGDSPLHF. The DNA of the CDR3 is TGTGCCTCAAAGGGACAGGGGGATTCACCCCTCCACTTT.

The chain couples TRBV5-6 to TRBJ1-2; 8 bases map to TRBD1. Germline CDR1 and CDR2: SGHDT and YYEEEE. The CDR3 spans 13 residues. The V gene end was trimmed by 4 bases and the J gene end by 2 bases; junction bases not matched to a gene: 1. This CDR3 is CASSRQGNYGYTF. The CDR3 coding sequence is TGTGCCAGCAGCCGACAGGGGAACTATGGCTACACCTTC.

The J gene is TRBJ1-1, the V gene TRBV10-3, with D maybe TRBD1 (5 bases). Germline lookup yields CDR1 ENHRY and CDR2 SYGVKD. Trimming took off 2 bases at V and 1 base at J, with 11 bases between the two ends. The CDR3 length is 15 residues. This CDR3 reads CAISETIDRNTEAFF. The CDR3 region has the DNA TGTGCCATCAGTGAGACGATAGACAGGAACACTGAAGCTTTCTTT.

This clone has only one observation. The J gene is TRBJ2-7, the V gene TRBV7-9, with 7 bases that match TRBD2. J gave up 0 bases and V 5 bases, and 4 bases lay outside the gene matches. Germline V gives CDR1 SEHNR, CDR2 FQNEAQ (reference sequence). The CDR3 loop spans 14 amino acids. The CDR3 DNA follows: TGTGCCAGCAGCCACCAGCGGGGCTCCTACGAGCAGTACTTC. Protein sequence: CASSHQRGSYEQYF.

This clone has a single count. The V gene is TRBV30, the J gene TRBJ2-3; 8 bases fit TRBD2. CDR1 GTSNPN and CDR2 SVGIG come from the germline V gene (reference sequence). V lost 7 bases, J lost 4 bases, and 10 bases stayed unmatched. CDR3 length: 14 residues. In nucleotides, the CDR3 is TGTGCCTCGGGGAGCGGGAGTGGCGCAGATACGCAGTATTTT. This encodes CASGSGSGADTQYF.

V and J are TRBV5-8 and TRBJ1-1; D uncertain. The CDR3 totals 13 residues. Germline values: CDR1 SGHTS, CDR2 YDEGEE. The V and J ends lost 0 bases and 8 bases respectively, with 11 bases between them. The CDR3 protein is CASSLVWGEEAFF. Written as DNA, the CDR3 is TGTGCCAGCAGCTTGGTATGGGGAGAGGAAGCTTTCTTT.

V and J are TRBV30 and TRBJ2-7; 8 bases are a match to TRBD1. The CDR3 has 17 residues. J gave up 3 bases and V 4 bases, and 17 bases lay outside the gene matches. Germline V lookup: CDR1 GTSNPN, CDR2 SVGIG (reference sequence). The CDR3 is CAWNHVGSGGQNYEQYF. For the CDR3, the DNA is TGTGCCTGGAACCATGTCGGGTCAGGGGGCCAAAACTACGAGCAGTACTTC.

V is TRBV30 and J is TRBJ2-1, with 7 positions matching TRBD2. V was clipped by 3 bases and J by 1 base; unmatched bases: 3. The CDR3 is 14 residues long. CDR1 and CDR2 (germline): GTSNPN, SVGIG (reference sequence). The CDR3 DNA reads TGTGCCTGGAGAACGGGGGGTTCCTACAATGAGCAGTTCTTC. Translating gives CAWRTGGSYNEQFF. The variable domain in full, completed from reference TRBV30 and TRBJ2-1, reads SQTIHQWPATLVQPVGSPLSLECTVEGTSNPNLYWYRQAAGRGLQLLFYSVGIGQISSEVPQNLSASRPQDRQFILSSKKLLLSDSGFYLCAWRTGGSYNEQFFGPGTRLTVL.

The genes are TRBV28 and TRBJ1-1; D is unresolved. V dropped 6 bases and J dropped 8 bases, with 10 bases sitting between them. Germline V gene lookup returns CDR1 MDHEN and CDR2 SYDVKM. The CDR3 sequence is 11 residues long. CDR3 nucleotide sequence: TGTGCCAGCAGCCTAGGAGGGGAAGCTTTCTTT. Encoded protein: CASSLGGEAFF.

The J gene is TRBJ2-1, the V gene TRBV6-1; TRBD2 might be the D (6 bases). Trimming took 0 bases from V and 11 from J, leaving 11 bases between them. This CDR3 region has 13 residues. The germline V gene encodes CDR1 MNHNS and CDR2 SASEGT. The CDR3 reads CASSEARGSKQFF. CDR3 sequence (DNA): TGTGCCAGCAGTGAAGCGCGGGGTAGTAAGCAGTTCTTC.

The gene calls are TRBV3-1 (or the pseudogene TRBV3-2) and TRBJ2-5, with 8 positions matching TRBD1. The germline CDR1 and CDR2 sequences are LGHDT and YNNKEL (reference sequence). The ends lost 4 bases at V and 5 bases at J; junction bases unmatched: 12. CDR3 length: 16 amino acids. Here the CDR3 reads CASSLTDRGILETQYF. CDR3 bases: TGTGCCAGCAGCCTTACCGACAGGGGTATTTTGGAGACCCAGTACTTC.

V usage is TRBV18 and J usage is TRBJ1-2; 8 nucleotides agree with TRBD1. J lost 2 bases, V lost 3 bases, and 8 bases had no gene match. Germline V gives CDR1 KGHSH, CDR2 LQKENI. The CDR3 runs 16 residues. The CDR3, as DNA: TGTGCCAGCTCACCTAGGACAGGGAAGGCAAACTATGGCTACACCTTC. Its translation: CASSPRTGKANYGYTF.

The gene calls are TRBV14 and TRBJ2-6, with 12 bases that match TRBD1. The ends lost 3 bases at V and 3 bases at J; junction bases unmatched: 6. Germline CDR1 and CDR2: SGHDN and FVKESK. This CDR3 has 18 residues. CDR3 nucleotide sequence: TGTGCCAGCAGCCAGCCGGGACAGGGGGCCTTTGGGGCCAACGTCCTGACTTTC. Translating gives CASSQPGQGAFGANVLTF.

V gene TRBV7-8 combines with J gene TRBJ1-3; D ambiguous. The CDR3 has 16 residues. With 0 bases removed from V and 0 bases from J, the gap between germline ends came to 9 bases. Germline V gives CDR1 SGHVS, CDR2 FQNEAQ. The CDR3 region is CASSLALGRSGNTIYF. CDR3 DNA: TGTGCCAGCAGCTTAGCTCTGGGCCGCTCTGGAAACACCATATATTTT.

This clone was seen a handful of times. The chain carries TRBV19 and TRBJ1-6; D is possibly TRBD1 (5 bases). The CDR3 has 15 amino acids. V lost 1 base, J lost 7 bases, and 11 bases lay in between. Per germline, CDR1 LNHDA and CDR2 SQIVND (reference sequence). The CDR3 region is CASSIATGLNSPLHF. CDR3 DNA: TGTGCCAGTAGTATAGCTACAGGACTAAATTCACCCCTCCACTTT.

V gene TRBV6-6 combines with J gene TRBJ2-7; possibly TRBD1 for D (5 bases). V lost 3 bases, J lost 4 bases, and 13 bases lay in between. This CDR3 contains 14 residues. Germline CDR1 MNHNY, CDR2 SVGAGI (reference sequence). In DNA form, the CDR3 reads TGTGCCAGCAGTTATTCTCAGGGATCTTACGAGCAGTACTTC. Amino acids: CASSYSQGSYEQYF.

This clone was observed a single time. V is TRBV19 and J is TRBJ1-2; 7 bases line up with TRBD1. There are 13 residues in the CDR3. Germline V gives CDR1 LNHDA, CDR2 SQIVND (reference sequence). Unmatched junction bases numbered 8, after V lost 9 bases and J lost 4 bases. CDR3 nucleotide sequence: TGTGCCAGCAGCAACAGGGGTGGCTATGGCTACACCTTC. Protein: CASSNRGGYGYTF.

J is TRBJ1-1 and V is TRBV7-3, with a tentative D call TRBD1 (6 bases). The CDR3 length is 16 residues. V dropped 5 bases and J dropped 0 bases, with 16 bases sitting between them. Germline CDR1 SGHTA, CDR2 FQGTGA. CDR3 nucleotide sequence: TGTGCCAGCAGCCAAAGTGGGGGCGTCATGAACACTGAAGCTTTCTTT. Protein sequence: CASSQSGGVMNTEAFF. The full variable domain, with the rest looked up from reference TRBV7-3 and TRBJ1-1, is GAGVSQTPSNKVTEKGKYVELRCDPISGHTALYWYRQSLGQGPEFLIYFQGTGAADDSGLPNDRFFAVRPEGSVSTLKIQRTERGDSAVYLCASSQSGGVMNTEAFFGQGTRLTVV.

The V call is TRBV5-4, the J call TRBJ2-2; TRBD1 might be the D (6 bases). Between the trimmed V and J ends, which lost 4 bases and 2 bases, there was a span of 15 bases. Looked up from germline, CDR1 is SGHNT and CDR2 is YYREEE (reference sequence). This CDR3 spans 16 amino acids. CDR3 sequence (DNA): TGTGCCAGCAGCGCCAATCACAGGGCTAACACCGGGGAGCTGTTTTTT. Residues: CASSANHRANTGELFF.

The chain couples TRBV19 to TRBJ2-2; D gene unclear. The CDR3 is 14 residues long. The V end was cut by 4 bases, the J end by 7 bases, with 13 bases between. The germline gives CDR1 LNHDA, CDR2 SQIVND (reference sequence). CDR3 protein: CASSRSPSIGELFF. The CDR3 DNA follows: TGTGCCAGTAGTAGGTCCCCCAGTATCGGGGAGCTGTTTTTT.

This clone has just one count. The CDR3 DNA reads TGTGCCAGCAGCTCCCAGGGGTCCTCCCTCCCCCTCCACTTT. Its translation is CASSSQGSSLPLHF. This rearrangement joins TRBV7-2 to TRBJ1-6; D is possibly TRBD1 (6 bases). The CDR3 spans 14 residues. The V gene's germline CDR1 is SGHTA and CDR2 FQGNSA. Trimming took off 4 bases at V and 13 bases at J, with 17 bases between the two ends.

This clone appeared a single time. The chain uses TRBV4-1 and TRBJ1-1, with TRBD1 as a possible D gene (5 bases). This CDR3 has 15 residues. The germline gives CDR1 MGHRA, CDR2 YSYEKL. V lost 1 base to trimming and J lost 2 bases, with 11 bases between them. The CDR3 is CASSQGRDLNTEAFF. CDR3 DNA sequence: TGCGCCAGCAGCCAAGGGCGGGACCTAAACACTGAAGCTTTCTTT.